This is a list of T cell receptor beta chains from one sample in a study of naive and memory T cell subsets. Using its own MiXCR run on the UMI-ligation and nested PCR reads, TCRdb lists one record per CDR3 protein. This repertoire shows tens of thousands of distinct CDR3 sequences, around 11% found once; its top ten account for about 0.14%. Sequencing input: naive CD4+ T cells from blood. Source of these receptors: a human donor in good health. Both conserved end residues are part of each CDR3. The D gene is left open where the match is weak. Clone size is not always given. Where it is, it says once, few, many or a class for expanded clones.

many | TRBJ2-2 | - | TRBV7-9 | CASSLYTGELFF | TGTGCCAGCAGCTTATACACCGGGGAGCTGTTTTTT
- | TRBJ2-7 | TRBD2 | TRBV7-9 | CASSLSRDYYEQYF | TGTGCCAGCAGCTTATCCCGGGACTATTACGAGCAGTACTTC
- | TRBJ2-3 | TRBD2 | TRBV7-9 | CASAVLAADTQYF | TGTGCCAGCGCGGTCCTAGCGGCAGATACGCAGTATTTT
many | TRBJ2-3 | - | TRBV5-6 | CASSSTVISTDTQYF | TGTGCCAGCAGCTCGACCGTTATTAGCACAGATACGCAGTATTTT
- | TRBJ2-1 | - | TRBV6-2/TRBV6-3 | CASSYIRGENEQFF | TGTGCCAGCAGTTATATCCGAGGCGAGAATGAGCAGTTCTTC
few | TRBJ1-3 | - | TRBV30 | CAWRSSGNTIYF | TGTGCCTGGAGAAGCTCTGGAAACACCATATATTTT
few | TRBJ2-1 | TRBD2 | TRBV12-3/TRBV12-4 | CASSPVGGRGNEQFF | TGTGCCAGCAGTCCCGTGGGCGGGAGAGGTAATGAGCAGTTCTTC
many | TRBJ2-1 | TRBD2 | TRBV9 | CASSVDLLAGGQSYNEQFF | TGTGCCAGCAGCGTAGACCTTCTAGCGGGGGGGCAATCCTACAATGAGCAGTTCTTC
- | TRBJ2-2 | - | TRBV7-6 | CASSYRGASTGELFF | TGTGCCAGCAGCTATCGGGGGGCCAGCACCGGGGAGCTGTTTTTT
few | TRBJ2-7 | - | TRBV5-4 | CASSIRTGTYEQYF | TGTGCCAGCAGCATTCGGACGGGAACCTACGAGCAGTACTTC
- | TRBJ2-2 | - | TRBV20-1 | CSARAARRNTGELFF | TGCAGTGCTAGAGCCGCCCGGCGGAACACCGGGGAGCTGTTTTTT
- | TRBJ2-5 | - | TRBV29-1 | CSVAPQGGRETQYF | TGCAGCGTCGCCCCTCAAGGGGGGCGCGAGACCCAGTACTTC
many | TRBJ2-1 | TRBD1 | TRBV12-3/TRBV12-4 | CASSLAQGEGYNEQFF | TGTGCCAGCAGTTTAGCACAGGGGGAAGGGTACAATGAGCAGTTCTTC
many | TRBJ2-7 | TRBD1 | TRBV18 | CASSPGTGGIGYEQYF | TGTGCCAGCTCACCGGGGACAGGGGGCATTGGGTACGAGCAGTACTTC
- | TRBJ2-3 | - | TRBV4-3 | CASSETYNKGADTQYF | TGCGCCAGCAGCGAGACCTACAACAAGGGGGCAGATACGCAGTATTTT
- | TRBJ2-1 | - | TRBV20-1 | CSARGLPLGLQFF | TGCAGTGCGAGGGGGCTGCCTCTGGGACTGCAGTTCTTC
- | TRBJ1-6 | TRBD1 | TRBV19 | CASSNTGQGAGSPLHF | TGTGCCAGTAGCAACACCGGACAGGGGGCGGGTTCACCCCTCCACTTT
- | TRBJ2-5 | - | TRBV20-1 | CSAQEETQYF | TGCAGTGCGCAGGAAGAGACCCAGTACTTC
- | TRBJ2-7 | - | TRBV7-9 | CASSPGGPYEQYF | TGTGCCAGCAGCCCCGGGGGTCCCTACGAGCAGTACTTC
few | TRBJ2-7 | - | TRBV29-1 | CSVQAFGEQYF | TGCAGCGTACAGGCATTCGGGGAGCAGTACTTC
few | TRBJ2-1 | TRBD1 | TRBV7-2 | CASSLEGGQGIRYNEQFF | TGTGCCAGCAGCTTAGAGGGGGGACAGGGGATAAGATACAATGAGCAGTTCTTC
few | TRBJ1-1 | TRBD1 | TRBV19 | CASRSPGGQGSRTEAFF | TGTGCCAGTAGATCCCCCGGAGGACAGGGGAGTAGGACTGAAGCTTTCTTT
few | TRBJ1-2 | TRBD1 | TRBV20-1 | CSARSDRDRDVSYGYTF | TGCAGTGCCCGGTCAGACAGGGATAGAGATGTGTCCTATGGCTACACCTTC
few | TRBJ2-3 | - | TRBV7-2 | CASSFEFSTDTQYF | TGTGCCAGCAGCTTTGAATTCTCCACAGATACGCAGTATTTT
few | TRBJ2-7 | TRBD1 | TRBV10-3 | CAISGTGLRSYEQYF | TGTGCCATCAGTGGGACAGGTCTCAGGTCCTACGAGCAGTACTTC
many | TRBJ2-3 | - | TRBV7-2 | CASSRTRTSTDTQYF | TGTGCCAGCAGCAGAACTAGAACTAGCACAGATACGCAGTATTTT
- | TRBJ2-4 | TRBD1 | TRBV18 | CASSGTGNNIQYF | TGTGCCAGCTCAGGGACAGGGAATAACATTCAGTACTTC
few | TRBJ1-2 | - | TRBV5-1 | CASSLHRPGHDNYGYTF | TGCGCCAGCAGCTTGCATCGCCCGGGACACGATAACTATGGCTACACCTTC
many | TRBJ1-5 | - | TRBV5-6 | CASRPVVETPGYSNQPQHF | TGTGCCAGCAGGCCGGTGGTAGAGACGCCAGGTTATAGCAATCAGCCCCAGCATTTT
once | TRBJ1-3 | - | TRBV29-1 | CSVDLGSGNTIYF | TGCAGCGTTGATTTGGGGTCTGGAAACACCATATATTTT
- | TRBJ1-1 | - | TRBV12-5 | CASGLVLGAKTEAFF | TGTGCTAGTGGTTTGGTACTGGGGGCGAAAACTGAAGCTTTCTTT
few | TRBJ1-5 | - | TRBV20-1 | CSAMGGTYQPQHF | TGCAGTGCCATGGGGGGCACGTATCAGCCCCAGCATTTT
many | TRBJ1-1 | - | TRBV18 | CASSQGPTIEAFF | TGTGCCAGCTCACAAGGACCCACAATTGAAGCTTTCTTT
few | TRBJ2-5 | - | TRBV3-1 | CASSRMAQETQYF | TGTGCCAGCAGCCGGATGGCCCAAGAGACCCAGTACTTC
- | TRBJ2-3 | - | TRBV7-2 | CASSPLEGGTQYF | TGTGCCAGCAGCCCCCTAGAAGGGGGTACGCAGTATTTT
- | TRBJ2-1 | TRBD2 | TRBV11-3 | CASSLDGRGSYNEQFF | TGTGCCAGCAGCTTAGACGGGAGGGGATCCTACAATGAGCAGTTCTTC
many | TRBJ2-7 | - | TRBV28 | CASSPKFYEQYF | TGTGCCAGCAGTCCTAAATTTTACGAGCAGTACTTC
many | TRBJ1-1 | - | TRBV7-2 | CASSLNRVPVDTEAFF | TGTGCCAGCAGCTTGAACAGGGTGCCGGTGGACACTGAAGCTTTCTTT
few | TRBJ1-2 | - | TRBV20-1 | CSASAGANGYTF | TGCAGTGCTAGCGCGGGGGCCAATGGCTACACCTTC
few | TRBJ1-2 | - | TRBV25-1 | CASSEEFAYGYTF | TGTGCCAGCAGTGAAGAGTTCGCCTATGGCTACACCTTC
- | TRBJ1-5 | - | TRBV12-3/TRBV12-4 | CASSLQVGQPQHF | TGTGCCAGCAGTTTACAGGTGGGGCAGCCCCAGCATTTT
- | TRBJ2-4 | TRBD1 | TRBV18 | CASSPGQGGKNIQYF | TGTGCCAGCTCACCCGGACAGGGCGGCAAAAACATTCAGTACTTC
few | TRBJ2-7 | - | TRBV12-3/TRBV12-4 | CASSFSRATPYEQYF | TGTGCCAGCAGTTTTAGCAGGGCCACCCCCTACGAGCAGTACTTC
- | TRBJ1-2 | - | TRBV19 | CASGTLVDGANYGYTF | TGTGCCAGTGGCACCCTGGTGGACGGAGCTAACTATGGCTACACCTTC
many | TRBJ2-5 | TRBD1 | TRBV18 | CASSIRQGIGETQYF | TGTGCCAGCTCAATACGACAGGGGATCGGAGAGACCCAGTACTTC